These 13 T cell receptor beta chains share one sample of origin, sequenced in a study of blood T cell repertoires in COVID-19. Libraries were prepared by immunoSEQ multiplex PCR; TCRdb keeps only in-frame clonotypes and omits some of them. This table holds under 300,000 clones, 86% found once. The sample taken for sequencing was peripheral blood. The receptors here all came from a man older than 75 with acute or convalescent COVID-19.

The chain links TRBV11-3 to TRBJ2-1, with TRBD2 identical over 8 bases. Germline-derived CDR1 and CDR2 are SGHNT and YENEEA. CDR3 length equals 16 residues. V shed 5 bases and J 6 bases; nucleotides not matched to a gene: 12. The CDR3 bases are TGTGCCAGCAGCCGACTTCGGGAGGGGCGGGGCAATGAGCAGTTCTTC. Protein: CASSRLREGRGNEQFF.

The chain is built from TRBV5-4 and TRBJ1-4; D may be TRBD1 (6 bases). V dropped 0 bases and J dropped 0 bases, with 12 bases sitting between them. Germline V gene sequence: CDR1 SGHNT, CDR2 YYREEE (reference sequence). CDR3 size: 17 residues. CDR3 nucleotide sequence: TGTGCCAGCAGCTTGGCCGGGACACAAGCAACTAATGAAAAACTGTTTTTT. As protein: CASSLAGTQATNEKLFF.

The DNA for the CDR3 is TGTGCCAGCAGACAATACTCTGGAAACACCATATATTTT. Protein product: CASRQYSGNTIYF. The chain recombines TRBV6-6 with TRBJ1-3; D is uncertain. CDR3 length: 13 amino acids. The germline gives CDR1 MNHNY, CDR2 SVGAGI (reference sequence). Trimming removed 6 bases from V and 0 bases from J, with 6 bases in between.

J is TRBJ2-5 and V is TRBV10-3, with 9 bases matching TRBD2. This CDR3 has 14 residues. Germline-derived CDR1 and CDR2 are ENHRY and SYGVKD. V was clipped by 3 bases and J by 6 bases; unmatched bases: 5. CDR3 DNA sequence: TGTGCCATCAGTGACGTAGCGGGAGATAAGACCCAGTACTTC. Translation gives CAISDVAGDKTQYF.

V is TRBV5-6 and J is TRBJ2-1; TRBD2 might be the D (6 bases). V lost 0 bases to trimming and J lost 7 bases, with 14 bases between them. The CDR3 length is 15 residues. Germline lookup yields CDR1 SGHDT and CDR2 YYEEEE. The CDR3 region has the DNA TGTGCCAGCAGCTTGGTAGTAGGGCGGGGTAATGAGCAGTTCTTC. Residues: CASSLVVGRGNEQFF.

The chain's CDR3 is CASRAGLSNTEAFF. The CDR3 DNA is TGTGCCAGCAGAGCGGGACTTTCGAACACTGAAGCTTTCTTT. The chain carries TRBV28 and TRBJ1-1, with D perhaps matching TRBD1 (5 bases). CDR1 and CDR2 (germline): MDHEN, SYDVKM. There are 14 residues in the CDR3. V was pared by 6 bases and J by 1 base, with 12 bases between.

This chain connects TRBV27 to TRBJ2-3, with TRBD2 matching 11 bases. After removal of 5 bases from V and 1 base from J, the junction contained 5 bases not matched to a gene. The germline CDR1 and CDR2 sequences are MNHEY and SMNVEV (reference sequence). This CDR3 comprises 16 residues. The DNA for the CDR3 is TGTGCCAGCAGTGCCACTAGCGGGAGCGGCACAGATACGCAGTATTTT. Its translation: CASSATSGSGTDTQYF.

The J gene is TRBJ1-4, the V gene TRBV27; 11 nucleotides align to TRBD1. CDR3 length: 14 residues. Losses at the gene ends were 6 bases for V and 6 bases for J; bases not matched to a gene: 3. Germline V gene lookup returns CDR1 MNHEY and CDR2 SMNVEV (reference sequence). CDR3 sequence reads: CASRRTGGHEKLFF. Written as DNA, the CDR3 is TGTGCCAGCAGGAGGACAGGGGGCCATGAAAAACTGTTTTTT.

The V call is TRBV7-2, the J call TRBJ1-5; TRBD1 agrees at 7 bases. CDR3 length equals 14 residues. The trim removed 1 base at V and 6 bases at J, leaving 3 bases unmatched. The V gene's germline CDR1 is SGHTA and CDR2 FQGNSA. CDR3 in amino acids: CASSLGNRGQPQHF. For the CDR3, the DNA is TGTGCCAGCAGCTTAGGTAACAGGGGTCAGCCCCAGCATTTT.

V gene TRBV6-6 combines with J gene TRBJ1-1; unclear D gene. This CDR3 is built from 13 residues. V dropped 0 bases and J dropped 3 bases, with 5 bases sitting between them. The germline gives CDR1 MNHNY, CDR2 SVGAGI (reference sequence). The CDR3 nucleotides are TGTGCCAGCAGTTACTCCCTTGACACTGAAGCTTTCTTT. Residues: CASSYSLDTEAFF.

The chain uses TRBV10-3 and TRBJ1-6; D is perhaps TRBD1 (5 bases). The germline V gene has CDR1 ENHRY and CDR2 SYGVKD. The CDR3 contains 16 residues. Trimming left V 0 bases short and J 7 bases short, with 13 bases between. For the CDR3, the DNA is TGTGCCATCAGTGAGTCGGGAGGGGTGGGCAATTCACCCCTCCACTTT. Protein product: CAISESGGVGNSPLHF.

The table lists this clone with a few counts. The chain employs TRBV3-1 (or the pseudogene TRBV3-2) and TRBJ1-5; D call uncertain. V was clipped by 1 base and J by 7 bases, with 11 bases between them. This CDR3 region has 14 residues. Germline V gene lookup returns CDR1 LGHDT and CDR2 YNNKEL (reference sequence). CDR3 residues: CASSQGERAQPQHF. CDR3 DNA: TGTGCCAGCAGCCAAGGGGAGAGGGCCCAGCCCCAGCATTTT.

The rearrangement links TRBV6-5 to TRBJ2-4, with TRBD2 identical over 12 bases. CDR1 is MNHEY and CDR2 is SVGAGI in the germline V gene. V gave up 8 bases and J gave up 9 bases; unmatched junction bases: 5. The CDR3 covers 13 residues. DNA for the CDR3: TGTGCCAGCCTTCTAGCGGGGGGGAGCATTCAGTACTTC. This translates into CASLLAGGSIQYF.